The subject of this entry is one T cell receptor beta chain. The data were produced by immunoSEQ multiplex PCR, yet TCRdb's version contains in-frame clones alone and is incomplete. Counted here are 380,000 or so clones, around 89% occurring once; the ten biggest clones make up over 0.9%. This CDR3 is built from 13 residues. The germline V and J ends were trimmed by 8 bases and 3 bases, with 13 bases remaining between them. Germline CDR1 reads ENHRY; CDR2 reads SYGVKD. The entry originates in a study of blood T cell repertoires in COVID-19. Participants were aged about 18 to 100 years from around 25 US areas.

Material for sequencing was PBMCs or T cells enriched from blood (not recorded which). The J gene is TRBJ1-2, the V gene TRBV10-3; D not resolved. This clonotype originated in a young woman with acute COVID-19. The DNA of the CDR3 is TGTGCCATCTCGGCCAGCCGGGACTATGGCTACACCTTC. The encoded protein is CAISASRDYGYTF.